A selection of T cell receptor beta chains follows, all from one sample in a study of T cell responses to AZD1222 COVID-19 vaccine. Clones were sequenced by immunoSEQ multiplex PCR, and TCRdb holds only the in-frame ones, with some missing. The sample shows approximately 150,000 clones, about 92% of them seen only once. Specimen: peripheral blood, collected on day 0 of AZD1222 vaccination. Receptor source: an adult in good health. The CDR3 runs from the conserved cysteine through the conserved F or W. A D gene is named only where the DNA matches it firmly. Clone size is stated in some rows and not others, as once, few, many or a class when expanded.

length: 15
V: TRBV21-1
D: -
J: TRBJ2-7
size: -
DNA: TGTGCCAGCAGCAAATATCCGCGTTACTCCTACGAGCAGTACTTC
CDR3: CASSKYPRYSYEQYF

length: 14
V: TRBV24-1
D: -
J: TRBJ1-6
size: few
DNA: TGTGCCACCAGTGGTCCCAGGGGTAATTCACCCCTCCACTTT
CDR3: CATSGPRGNSPLHF

length: 15
V: TRBV5-4
D: -
J: TRBJ1-1
size: -
DNA: TGTGCCAGCAGCTTGGGGCAGTTGTCACCCACTGAAGCTTTCTTT
CDR3: CASSLGQLSPTEAFF

length: 13
V: TRBV2
D: TRBD2
J: TRBJ2-5
size: -
DNA: TGTGCCAGCATTAGCGGGAGCCGGGAGACCCAGTACTTC
CDR3: CASISGSRETQYF

length: 14
V: TRBV6-4
D: -
J: TRBJ2-5
size: once
DNA: TGTGCCAGCAGTGATCCGAGGGTGGTGGAGACCCAGTACTTC
CDR3: CASSDPRVVETQYF

length: 14
V: TRBV6-5
D: -
J: TRBJ1-1
size: once
DNA: TGTGCCAGTAAACGACAGGCTCAGAACACTGAAGCTTTCTTT
CDR3: CASKRQAQNTEAFF

length: 15
V: TRBV10-3
D: TRBD2
J: TRBJ2-1
size: -
DNA: TGTGCCAGCAGAAGACTAGCGGGAGATATCAATGAGCAGTTCTTC
CDR3: CASRRLAGDINEQFF

length: 12
V: TRBV6-6
D: -
J: TRBJ2-3
size: -
DNA: TGTGCCAGCAGACCTGATACGGATACGCAGTATTTT
CDR3: CASRPDTDTQYF

length: 16
V: TRBV15
D: -
J: TRBJ1-4
size: -
DNA: TGTGCCACCAGCAGAGATCAAGTTGCAACTAATGAAAAACTGTTTTTT
CDR3: CATSRDQVATNEKLFF

length: 14
V: TRBV29-1
D: TRBD2
J: TRBJ2-3
size: -
DNA: TGCAGCGTTGCGGCTAGCGGGAGCACAGATACGCAGTATTTT
CDR3: CSVAASGSTDTQYF

length: 17
V: TRBV5-8
D: TRBD1
J: TRBJ1-5
size: few
DNA: TGTGCCAGCAGCAGGGACAGGGGGAGAGGTGACGGCCAGCCCCAGCATTTT
CDR3: CASSRDRGRGDGQPQHF

length: 14
V: TRBV6-6
D: TRBD2
J: TRBJ2-7
size: -
DNA: TGTGCCAGCAGTTACTCGACTAGCGCCTACGAGCAGTACTTC
CDR3: CASSYSTSAYEQYF

length: 12
V: TRBV18
D: -
J: TRBJ2-7
size: -
DNA: TGTGCCAGCTCACCTCAAAGCTACGAGCAGTACTTC
CDR3: CASSPQSYEQYF

length: 15
V: TRBV27
D: -
J: TRBJ2-3
size: once
DNA: TGTGCCAGCAGTTTAATCGTTACTAGCACAGATACGCAGTATTTT
CDR3: CASSLIVTSTDTQYF

length: 13
V: TRBV3-1/TRBV3-2
D: -
J: TRBJ2-7
size: -
DNA: TGTGCCAGCAGCCAAGTTCCCTTCTTGGAGCAGTACTTC
CDR3: CASSQVPFLEQYF

length: 15
V: TRBV4-2
D: -
J: TRBJ2-2
size: few
DNA: TGTGCCAGCAGCCAAGATAGACGGAACACCGGGGAGCTGTTTTTT
CDR3: CASSQDRRNTGELFF

length: 16
V: TRBV11-2
D: TRBD1
J: TRBJ1-2
size: -
DNA: TGTGCCAGCAGCTTGATCGGGACAGGGGCTTCATATGGCTACACCTTC
CDR3: CASSLIGTGASYGYTF

length: 15
V: TRBV6-5
D: -
J: TRBJ1-2
size: -
DNA: TGTGCCAGCAGTATCACTAGTAACAGGCACTATGGCTACACCTTC
CDR3: CASSITSNRHYGYTF

length: 12
V: TRBV6-2/TRBV6-3
D: -
J: TRBJ2-3
size: -
DNA: TGTGCCAGCAGTTATAGAGGAGATACGCAGTATTTT
CDR3: CASSYRGDTQYF

length: 14
V: TRBV6-1
D: -
J: TRBJ1-5
size: -
DNA: TGTGCCAGCAGTGAACAGGGAGGTAATCAGCCCCAGCATTTT
CDR3: CASSEQGGNQPQHF

length: 13
V: TRBV6-4
D: -
J: TRBJ2-7
size: -
DNA: TGTGCCAGCAAGGGTAGCGGCTCCTACGAGCAGTACTTC
CDR3: CASKGSGSYEQYF

length: 15
V: TRBV5-1
D: -
J: TRBJ2-2
size: -
DNA: TGCGCCAGCAGCTTGGGAGACAGGTCGACCGGGGAGCTGTTTTTT
CDR3: CASSLGDRSTGELFF

length: 15
V: TRBV6-6
D: TRBD1
J: TRBJ1-6
size: -
DNA: TGTGCCAGCAGTACCACCGGGACAGGGGCTTCACCCCTCCACTTT
CDR3: CASSTTGTGASPLHF

length: 14
V: TRBV6-5
D: -
J: TRBJ1-2
size: -
DNA: TGTGCCAGCAGTTACGATAGGGGCTTCCGCGGCTACACCTTC
CDR3: CASSYDRGFRGYTF